The TCR beta chain under discussion was sequenced for a study of T cell responses to AZD1222 COVID-19 vaccine (dated by TCRdb to the early 2020s). Regarding the study in general: A total of over 230 trial participants underwent TCR sequencing, of whom 207 received two doses of AZD1222 and about 25 received two doses of the MenACWY control vaccine. Trial participants were enrolled by age into 18-55, 56-69 and 70-plus year subgroups, with roughly 150, 30 and 60 TCR-sequenced participants respectively.

Reading the label with the study, this specimen's time point is: about 28 days (+/-7) after the second vaccine dose. AZD1222 recipients given second doses at about 4 weeks or at about 12 weeks were pooled, since spike-specific TCR depth and breadth were not found to differ between the two schedules. Vaccinee samples were obtained from the UK trials COV001 and COV002, which included a single-blind randomized controlled phase 2/3 trial of AZD1222 (ChAdOx1 nCoV-19) in healthy adults. For TCRbeta chain sequencing, PBMC samples from trial participants were taken at day 0 and at day 28 after the second dose. To note about this clone: The target of this receptor is not known. No clone much larger than this one lies a single base away; base qualities are absent.

Reading from cysteine to phenylalanine, the CDR3 counts 14 amino acids. The read is trimmed to its CDR3 DNA, 42 bases read in frame from base 1. CDR1 LNHDA and CDR2 SQIVND were looked up in the germline V gene (reference sequence). Deletion took 3 bases off V and 0 bases off J, with a span of 8 bases between the germline ends. The CDR3 regions of human TCRbeta chains were analyzed by immunosequencing. The study's processing was this. Repertoire TCRs were matched against a reference library of SARS-CoV-2-specific TCRs generated with the MIRA antigen-specificity platform. Breadth meant the fraction of unique TCRs that were SARS-CoV-2-associated, whereas depth meant the fraction of total T cells that were SARS-CoV-2-associated. Using the MIRA data, every spike-specific TCR was mapped to the spike region that the TCR reacted to and assigned to either a CD4 or a CD8 class. Log10-transformed breadth and depth values were compared by one-way ANOVA with Sidak's multiple comparisons tests. TCRdb carries this immuneACCESS record with in-frame sequences only. Its versions omit some clonotypes, under half of them owing to an unresolved V gene in the studies checked, with the rest unexplained. V and J calls and clone size come straight from that table; D and trimming were deduced from the DNA. This sample has some 130,000 clones in its table, and about nine tenths of those were observed once. 1.5% to 2% of the sample lies in the top ten.

Paper-wide results and their limitations: The vaccine-associated CD4 TCRs covered the entire spike protein, and the dominant responses fell in regions 160-218 and 743-854. In the small 56-69-year group, the increase in depth fell short of significance, most likely because of low power. Epitopes outside the regions mutated in the B.1.351 and B.1.1.7 variants were reportedly recognized by nearly half of the unique spike-specific TCRs. Only five or six AZD1222 recipients were SARS-CoV-2 seropositive at baseline, limiting conclusions about previously exposed vaccinees. A significant rise in spike-specific TCR breadth and depth was observed after two AZD1222 doses relative to day 0 and relative to MenACWY recipients. Because no day 14 peak-response samples were available, repertoires were characterized only after the peak T cell response. Most participants were white British and females outnumbered males, and the authors suggested that clonal diversity may have been underestimated.

The TCR comes from an adult who received the AZD1222 COVID-19 vaccine. This specimen consisted of peripheral blood, obtained 28 days after the second AZD1222 dose. The rearranged segments are TRBV19 and TRBJ1-1, with no D gene named confidently. The CDR3 has the sequence CASSMGLMNTEAFF. The DNA sequence is TGTGCCAGTAGTATGGGTTTAATGAACACTGAAGCTTTCTTT.